Shown below are 5 T cell receptor beta chains from a single sample sequenced in a study of blood T cell repertoires in COVID-19. Some clones are missing from TCRdb's copy, which holds only in-frame ones; the method was immunoSEQ multiplex PCR. In the table there are around 260,000 clones, around 87% of which are singletons. Sequencing was performed on peripheral blood. The receptors derive from a woman aged 40 to 50 who had recovered from COVID-19.

For this clone: Other nucleotide sequences from this sample produce the same CDR3. This chain joins TRBV2 and TRBJ1-6; 9 nucleotides align to TRBD1. V lost 2 bases and J lost 6; bases outside the gene matches: 14. CDR3 length: 19 amino acids. Germline V CDR1 and CDR2: SNHLY, FYNNEI. CDR3: CASSEYGTGLNGPNSPLHF. The CDR3 nucleotides are TGTGCCAGCAGTGAATATGGGACAGGGCTAAACGGTCCTAATTCACCCCTCCACTTT.

This chain joins TRBV11-2 and TRBJ2-7; no clear D gene. The germline gives CDR1 SGHAT, CDR2 FQNNGV. Trimming took off 0 bases at V and 0 bases at J, with 15 bases between the two ends. CDR3 length: 17 amino acids. This chain's CDR3 is CASSLDLVRLYSYEQYF. CDR3 DNA: TGTGCCAGCAGCTTAGATTTGGTTAGACTTTACTCCTACGAGCAGTACTTC.

V usage is TRBV15 and J usage is TRBJ2-7; 7 nucleotides match TRBD1. J gave up 3 bases and V 3 bases, and 11 bases lay outside the gene matches. This CDR3 is 16 amino acids long. Germline values: CDR1 LNHNV, CDR2 YYDKDF (reference sequence). The CDR3 bases are TGTGCCACCAGCAGGGGGACGGGGACAGCCAGCTACGAGCAGTACTTC. As protein: CATSRGTGTASYEQYF.

The chain uses TRBV10-3 and TRBJ2-3; perhaps TRBD1 as D (6 bases). V was cut by 4 bases and J by 1 base, with 15 bases left in between. There are 16 residues in the CDR3. Germline V lookup: CDR1 ENHRY, CDR2 SYGVKD. The CDR3 is CAISGTGPRGTDTQYF. CDR3 DNA: TGTGCCATCAGTGGTACAGGGCCCCGGGGCACAGATACGCAGTATTTT.

The chain joins TRBV11-2 to TRBJ2-7; a weak D match, TRBD1 (5 bases). The germline V gene encodes CDR1 SGHAT and CDR2 FQNNGV. Trimming removed 4 bases at V and 3 bases at J, with 25 bases between. CDR3 length: 18 residues. The CDR3 loop is CASSSLGGAGLGFYEQYF. CDR3 nucleotides: TGTGCCAGCAGCTCCCTGGGTGGGGCAGGGTTAGGTTTCTACGAGCAGTACTTC.